A single T cell receptor beta chain is shown here with its context. These data originate in a study of blood T cell repertoires in COVID-19. The assay was immunoSEQ multiplex PCR, and TCRdb's table has in-frame clones only and misses some. The repertoire includes a few hundred thousand clones, approximately 86% of them detected once, and around 9.5% sits in the top ten. Germline V CDR1 and CDR2: SGHRS, YFSETQ. V was clipped by 0 bases and J by 3 bases; unmatched bases: 6. The CDR3 covers 16 residues. Sequencing used peripheral blood. The V gene is TRBV5-1, the J gene TRBJ2-5; 9 nucleotides match TRBD2. The TCR comes from a middle-aged man who had recovered from COVID-19. The CDR3: CASSLGSLAGKETQYF. The DNA of the CDR3 is TGCGCCAGCAGCTTGGGGAGCCTAGCGGGGAAAGAGACCCAGTACTTC.